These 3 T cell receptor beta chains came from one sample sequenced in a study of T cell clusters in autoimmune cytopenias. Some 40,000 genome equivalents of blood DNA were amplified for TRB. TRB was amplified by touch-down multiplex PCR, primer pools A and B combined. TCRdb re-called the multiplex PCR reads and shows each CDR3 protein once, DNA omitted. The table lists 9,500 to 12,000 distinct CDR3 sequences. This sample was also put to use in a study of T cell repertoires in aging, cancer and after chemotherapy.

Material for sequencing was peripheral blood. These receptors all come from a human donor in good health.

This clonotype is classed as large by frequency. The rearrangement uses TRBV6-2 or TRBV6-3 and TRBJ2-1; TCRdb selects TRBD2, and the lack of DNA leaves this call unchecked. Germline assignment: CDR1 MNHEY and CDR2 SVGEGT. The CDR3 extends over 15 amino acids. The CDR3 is CASTTKRGGYNEQFF.

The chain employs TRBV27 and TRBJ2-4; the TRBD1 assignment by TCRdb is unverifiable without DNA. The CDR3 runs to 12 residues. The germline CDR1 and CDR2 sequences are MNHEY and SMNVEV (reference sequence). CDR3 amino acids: CASGAPVNIQYF.

CDR3 sequence: CASSRGTSNQETQYF. V usage is TRBV18 and J usage is TRBJ2-5; there is no DNA to check the TCRdb D call of TRBD2. The length of the CDR3 is 15 residues. The germline gives CDR1 KGHSH, CDR2 LQKENI.